This T cell receptor beta chain was profiled in a study of cytomegalovirus exposure and HLA in healthy donors. This CDR3 region has 16 residues. Per the germline V gene, CDR1 is SGHDT and CDR2 is YYEEEE. After removal of 0 bases from V and 2 bases from J, the junction contained 1 base not matched to a gene. PCR primers comprised 60 Vbeta and 13 Jbeta primers. The assay was immunoSEQ multiplex PCR, and TCRdb's table has in-frame clones only and misses some. The table shows 150,000 to 200,000 clones, with more than 65% occurring only once. Sequencing was performed on PBMCs. The chain carries TRBV5-6 and TRBJ2-3, with 12 bases matching TRBD2. The TCR sequence derives from a woman aged 30 to 39 in good health and CMV-seronegative. CDR3 residues: CASSLGTSGNTDTQYF. The DNA for the CDR3 is TGTGCCAGCAGCTTGGGGACTAGCGGGAACACAGATACGCAGTATTTT.